This T cell receptor (beta chain) was captured by sequencing in a study of blood T cell repertoires in COVID-19. Turning to the study itself: The analysed material was cDNA or gDNA that came from T cells, B-cell-depleted T cells, or PBMCs.

Clones were read by immunoSEQ multiplex PCR, and TCRdb kept only the in-frame ones, dropping some. The sample consists of about 58,000 clones, around 79% of them appearing once. This CDR3 region has 14 residues. J lost 2 bases, V lost 6 bases, and 7 bases had no gene match. The germline V gene encodes CDR1 LNHDA and CDR2 SQIVND (reference sequence). Material: peripheral blood. This clonotype originated in a human donor in a cohort sampled during active COVID-19. This sequence joins TRBV19 and TRBJ2-7; 7 nucleotides align to TRBD1. This CDR3 reads CASSLRDSAYEQYF. The CDR3 nucleotides read TGTGCCAGTAGCCTCCGGGACAGCGCCTACGAGCAGTACTTC.